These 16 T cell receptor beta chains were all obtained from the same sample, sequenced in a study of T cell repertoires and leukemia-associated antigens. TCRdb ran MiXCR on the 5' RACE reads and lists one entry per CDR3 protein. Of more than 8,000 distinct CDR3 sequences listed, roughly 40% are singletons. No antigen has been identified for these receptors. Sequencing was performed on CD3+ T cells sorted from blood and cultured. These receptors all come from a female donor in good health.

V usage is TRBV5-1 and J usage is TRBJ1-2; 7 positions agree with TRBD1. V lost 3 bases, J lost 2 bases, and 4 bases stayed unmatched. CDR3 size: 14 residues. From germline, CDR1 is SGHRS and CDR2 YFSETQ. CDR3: CASSYEGANYGYTF. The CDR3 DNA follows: TGCGCCAGCAGCTATGAGGGGGCGAACTATGGCTACACCTTC. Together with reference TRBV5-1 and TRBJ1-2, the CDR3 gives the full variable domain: KAGVTQTPRYLIKTRGQQVTLSCSPISGHRSVSWYQQTPGQGLQFLFEYFSETQRNKGNFPGRFSGRQFSNSRSEMNVSTLELGDSALYLCASSYEGANYGYTFGSGTRLTVV.

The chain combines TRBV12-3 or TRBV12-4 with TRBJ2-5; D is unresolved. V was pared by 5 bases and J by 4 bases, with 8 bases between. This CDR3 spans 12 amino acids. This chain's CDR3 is CASSDHTETQYF. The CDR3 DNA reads TGTGCCAGCAGTGACCACACAGAGACCCAGTACTTC.

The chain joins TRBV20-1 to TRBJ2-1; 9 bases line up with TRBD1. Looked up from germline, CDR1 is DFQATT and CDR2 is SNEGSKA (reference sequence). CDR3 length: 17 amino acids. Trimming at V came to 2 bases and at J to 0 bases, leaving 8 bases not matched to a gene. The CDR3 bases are TGCAGTGCTAGACCTTGGGACAGGGCCTTCTCCTACAATGAGCAGTTCTTC. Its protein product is CSARPWDRAFSYNEQFF.

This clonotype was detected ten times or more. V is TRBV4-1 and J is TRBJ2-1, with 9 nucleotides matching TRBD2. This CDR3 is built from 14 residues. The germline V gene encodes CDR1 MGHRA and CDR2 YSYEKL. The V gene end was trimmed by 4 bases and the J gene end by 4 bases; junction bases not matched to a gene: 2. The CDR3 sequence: CASSLAGVYNEQFF. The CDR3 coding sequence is TGCGCCAGCAGCCTAGCGGGAGTATACAATGAGCAGTTCTTC.

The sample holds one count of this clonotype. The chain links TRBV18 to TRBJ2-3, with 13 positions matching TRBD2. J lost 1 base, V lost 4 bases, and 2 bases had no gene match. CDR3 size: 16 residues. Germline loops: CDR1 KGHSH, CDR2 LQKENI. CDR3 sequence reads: CASSLGLAGGTDTQYF. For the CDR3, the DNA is TGTGCCAGCTCACTTGGACTAGCGGGAGGCACAGATACGCAGTATTTT.

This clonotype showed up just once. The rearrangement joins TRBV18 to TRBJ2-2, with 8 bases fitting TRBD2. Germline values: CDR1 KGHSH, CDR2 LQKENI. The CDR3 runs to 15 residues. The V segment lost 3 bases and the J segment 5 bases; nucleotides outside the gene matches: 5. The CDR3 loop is CASSPSGSRTGELFF. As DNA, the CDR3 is TGTGCCAGCTCACCGAGCGGGAGTCGGACCGGGGAGCTGTTTTTT.

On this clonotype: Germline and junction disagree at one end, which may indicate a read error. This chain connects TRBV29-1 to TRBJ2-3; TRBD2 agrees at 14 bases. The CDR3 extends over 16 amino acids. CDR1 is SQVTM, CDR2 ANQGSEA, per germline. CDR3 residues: CGVHGLAGGSTDTPYF. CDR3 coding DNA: TGCGGCGTCCATGGACTAGCGGGAGGTAGCACAGATACGCCGTATTTT.

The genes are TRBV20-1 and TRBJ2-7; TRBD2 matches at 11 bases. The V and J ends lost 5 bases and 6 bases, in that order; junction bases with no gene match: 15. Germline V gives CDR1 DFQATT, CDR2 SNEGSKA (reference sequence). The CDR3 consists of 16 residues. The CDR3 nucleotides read TGCAGTGCTCCGGGGACTAGCGGTCGGAAACTTGTCGAGCAGTACTTC. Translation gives CSAPGTSGRKLVEQYF.

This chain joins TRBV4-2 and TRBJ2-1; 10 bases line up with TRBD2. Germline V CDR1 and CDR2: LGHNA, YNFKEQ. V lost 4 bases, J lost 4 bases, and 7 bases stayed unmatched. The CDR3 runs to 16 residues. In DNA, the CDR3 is TGTGCCAGCAGCCTTACCGGGACTAGCGCGTACAATGAGCAGTTCTTC. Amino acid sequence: CASSLTGTSAYNEQFF.

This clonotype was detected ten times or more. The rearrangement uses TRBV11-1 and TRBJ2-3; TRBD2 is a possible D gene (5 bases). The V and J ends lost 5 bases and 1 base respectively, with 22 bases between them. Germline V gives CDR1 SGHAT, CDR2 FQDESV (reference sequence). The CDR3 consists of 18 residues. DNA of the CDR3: TGTGCCAGCAGCAAAATTAGACATCGGGTCGGGGGCACAGATACGCAGTATTTT. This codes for CASSKIRHRVGGTDTQYF.

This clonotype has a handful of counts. The CDR3 is CASSLNQGQRSPLHF. CDR3 DNA: TGTGCCAGCAGCTTAAATCAGGGCCAGAGGTCACCCCTCCACTTT. The rearrangement joins TRBV7-8 to TRBJ1-6; a weak D match, TRBD1 (5 bases). The CDR3 contains 15 residues. Germline V gene lookup returns CDR1 SGHVS and CDR2 FQNEAQ. The V end was cut by 2 bases, the J end by 10 bases, with 15 bases between.

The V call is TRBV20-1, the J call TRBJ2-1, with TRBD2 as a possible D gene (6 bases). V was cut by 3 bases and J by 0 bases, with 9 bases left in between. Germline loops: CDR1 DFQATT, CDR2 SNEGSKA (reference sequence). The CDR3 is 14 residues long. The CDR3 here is CSASGGSSYNEQFF. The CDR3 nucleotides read TGCAGTGCTAGCGGAGGGAGCTCCTACAATGAGCAGTTCTTC.

The CDR3, as DNA: TGCAGCGGCGTGACTGAAGCTTTCTTT. Translation: CSGVTEAFF. The chain joins TRBV29-1 to TRBJ1-1; D gene uncertain. This CDR3 comprises 9 residues. The germline gives CDR1 SQVTM, CDR2 ANQGSEA. With 7 bases removed from V and 5 bases from J, the gap between germline ends came to 5 bases.

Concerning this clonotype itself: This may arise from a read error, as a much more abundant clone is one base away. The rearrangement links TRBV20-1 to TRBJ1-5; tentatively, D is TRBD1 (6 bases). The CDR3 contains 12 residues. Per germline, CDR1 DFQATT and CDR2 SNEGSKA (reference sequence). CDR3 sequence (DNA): TGCAGTACCAAGACAGGTTATCAGTCCCAGCATTTT. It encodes CSTKTGYQSQHF.

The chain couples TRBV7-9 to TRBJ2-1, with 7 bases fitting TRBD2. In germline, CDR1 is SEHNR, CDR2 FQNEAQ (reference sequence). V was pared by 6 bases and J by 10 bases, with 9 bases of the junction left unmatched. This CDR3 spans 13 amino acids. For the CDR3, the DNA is TGTGCCAGCAGGCTACCCGTGGGAGGGGAGCAGTTCTTC. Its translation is CASRLPVGGEQFF.

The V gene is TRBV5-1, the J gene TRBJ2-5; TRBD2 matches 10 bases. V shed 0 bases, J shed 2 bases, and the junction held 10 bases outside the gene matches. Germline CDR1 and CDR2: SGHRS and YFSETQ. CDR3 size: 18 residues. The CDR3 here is CASSLGPTGAGGQETQYF. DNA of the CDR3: TGCGCCAGCAGCTTGGGTCCAACCGGAGCGGGAGGGCAAGAGACCCAGTACTTC.